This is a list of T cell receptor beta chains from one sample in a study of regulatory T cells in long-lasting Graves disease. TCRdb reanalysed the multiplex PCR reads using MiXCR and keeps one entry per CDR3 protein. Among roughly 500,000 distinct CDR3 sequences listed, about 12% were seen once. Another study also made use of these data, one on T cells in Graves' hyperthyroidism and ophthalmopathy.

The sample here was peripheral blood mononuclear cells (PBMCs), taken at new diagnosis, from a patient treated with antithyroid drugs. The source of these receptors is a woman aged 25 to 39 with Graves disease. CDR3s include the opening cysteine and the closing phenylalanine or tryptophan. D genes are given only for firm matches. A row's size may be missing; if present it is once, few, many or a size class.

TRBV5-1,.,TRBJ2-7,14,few,TGCGCCAGCAGTACAACATCGAGCTCCTACGAGCAGTACTTC,CASSTTSSSYEQYF
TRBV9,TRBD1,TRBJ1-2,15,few,TGTGCCAGCAGCCTTACCGACAGGGACCTCTATGGCTACACCTTC,CASSLTDRDLYGYTF
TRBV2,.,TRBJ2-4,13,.,TGTGCCAGCAGTCGGCTAGCCAAAAACATTCAGTACTTC,CASSRLAKNIQYF
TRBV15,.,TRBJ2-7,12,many,TGTGCCACCAGCAGAGATTTCTACGAGCAGTACTTC,CATSRDFYEQYF
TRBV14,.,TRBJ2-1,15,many,TGTGCCAGCAGCCAAGAGGTGTTGTCCTACAATGAGCAGTTCTTC,CASSQEVLSYNEQFF
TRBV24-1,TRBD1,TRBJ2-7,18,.,TGTGCCACCAGTGACAAACTATTCCGGGACAGGAGCTCCTACGAGCAGTACTTC,CATSDKLFRDRSSYEQYF
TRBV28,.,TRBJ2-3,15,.,TGTGCCAGCAGTTCCGGCGGGGAGGGCACAGATACGCAGTATTTT,CASSSGGEGTDTQYF
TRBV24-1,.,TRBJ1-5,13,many,TGTGCCACCAGTGACTGGAGCAATCAGCCCCAGCATTTT,CATSDWSNQPQHF
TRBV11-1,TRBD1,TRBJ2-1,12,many,TGTGCCAGCAGCTCGGACAGGGCTGAGCAGTTCTTC,CASSSDRAEQFF
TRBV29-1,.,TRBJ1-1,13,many,TGCAGCGTTGAGCGGACCCTGAACACTGAAGCTTTCTTT,CSVERTLNTEAFF
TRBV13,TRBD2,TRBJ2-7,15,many,TGTGCCAGCAGACTAACCCTAGCGGGCACCTACGAGCAGTACTTC,CASRLTLAGTYEQYF
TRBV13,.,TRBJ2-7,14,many,TGTGCCAGCAGCTCCCTGAGAGGAATGTCCGAGCAGTACTTC,CASSSLRGMSEQYF
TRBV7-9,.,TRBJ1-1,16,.,TGTGCCAGCAGCCCAGAGGGGTATACGGCGGAAAATGAAGCTTTCTTT,CASSPEGYTAENEAFF
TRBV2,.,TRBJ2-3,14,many,TGTGCCAGCAGTGGACGCTCCCCGACAGATACGCAGTATTTT,CASSGRSPTDTQYF
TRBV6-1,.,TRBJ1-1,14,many,TGTGCCAGCAGTGAAGGGTGGGCGAACACTGAAGCTTTCTTT,CASSEGWANTEAFF
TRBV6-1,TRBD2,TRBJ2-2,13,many,TGTGCCAGCAAGGTACCGGGAGGCGGGGAGCTGTTTTTT,CASKVPGGGELFF
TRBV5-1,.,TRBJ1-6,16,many,TGCGCCAGCAGCTTGGAGACAGGCGGCGGGAATTCACCCCTCCACTTT,CASSLETGGGNSPLHF
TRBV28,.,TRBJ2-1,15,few,TGTGCCAGCCTCGAACGGGCCGTTTTGCACAATGAGCAGTTCTTC,CASLERAVLHNEQFF
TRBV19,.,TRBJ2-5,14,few,TGTGCCAGTAGTATAGGACGAGCTAGAGAGACCCAGTACTTC,CASSIGRARETQYF
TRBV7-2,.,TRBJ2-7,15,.,TGTGCCAGCAGCTTACTAGGGGGAGGTTATGACGAGCAGTACTTC,CASSLLGGGYDEQYF
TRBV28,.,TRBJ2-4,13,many,TGTGCCAGCAGTTTATGTCTAGCCTGCATTCAGTACTTC,CASSLCLACIQYF
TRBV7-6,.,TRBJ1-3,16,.,TGTGCCAGCAGCTTAGATCCCGGGCCTTCTGGAAACACCATATATTTT,CASSLDPGPSGNTIYF
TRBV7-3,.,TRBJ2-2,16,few,TGTGCCAGCAGCCCAAGCGTTGTACGGGGCACCGGGGAGCTGTTTTTT,CASSPSVVRGTGELFF
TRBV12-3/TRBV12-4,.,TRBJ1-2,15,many,TGTGCCAGCAGTTCGACCCGGGACCCTCCCTATGGCTACACCTTC,CASSSTRDPPYGYTF
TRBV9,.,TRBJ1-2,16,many,TGTGCCAGCAGCGCCGGAGAGATTGTCAGCGCCTATGGCTACACCTTC,CASSAGEIVSAYGYTF
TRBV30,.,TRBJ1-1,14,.,TGTGCCTGGAATCTTGGGCAGGTGAACACTGAGGCTTTCTTT,CAWNLGQVNTEAFF
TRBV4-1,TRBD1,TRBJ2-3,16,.,TGCGCCAGCAGCCAAGGACCGGGACAGGTCACAGATACGCAGTATTTT,CASSQGPGQVTDTQYF
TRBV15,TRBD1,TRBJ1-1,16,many,TGTGCCACCAGCAGGACCGGGACAGGGCCGAACACTGAAGCTTTCTTT,CATSRTGTGPNTEAFF
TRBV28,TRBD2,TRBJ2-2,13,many,TGTGCCATCCGCCGGACTAGCAGAGGGGAGCTGTTTTTT,CAIRRTSRGELFF
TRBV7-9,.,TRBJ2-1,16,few,TGTGCCAGCAGCTTATCAAGCGGGTCCCGCTACAATGAGCAGTTCTTC,CASSLSSGSRYNEQFF
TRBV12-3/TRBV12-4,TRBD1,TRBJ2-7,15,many,TGTGCCAGCAGTTCGACAGGGGCCCTTACAGGAGAGCAGTACTTC,CASSSTGALTGEQYF
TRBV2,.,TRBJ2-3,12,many,TGTGCCAGCAGCGTAGCTACAGATACGCAGTATTTT,CASSVATDTQYF
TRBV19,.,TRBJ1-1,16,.,TGTGCCAGTAGTATTTCCCTTCGGCCAATGAACACTGAAGCTTTCTTT,CASSISLRPMNTEAFF
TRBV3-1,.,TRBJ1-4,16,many,TGTGCCAGCAGCAGGACCCGCGGGACGACCAATGAAAAACTGTTTTTT,CASSRTRGTTNEKLFF
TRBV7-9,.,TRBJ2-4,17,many,TGTGCCAGCAGCCAACCAAAGTCCAACCTAGCCAAAAACATTCAGTACTTC,CASSQPKSNLAKNIQYF
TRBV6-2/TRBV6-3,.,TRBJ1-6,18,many,TGTGCCAGCAGTTACACCTATTCCGGACCTGGAAGAAATTCACCCCTCCACTTT,CASSYTYSGPGRNSPLHF
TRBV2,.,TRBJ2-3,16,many,TGTGCCAGCAGCGTTCCCTCCGGGAGTGGGGCAGATACGCAGTATTTT,CASSVPSGSGADTQYF
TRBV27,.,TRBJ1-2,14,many,TGTGCCAGCAGGGGGGGGGAACGGACCTATGGCTACACTTTC,CASRGGERTYGYTF
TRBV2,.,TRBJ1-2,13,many,TGTGCCAGCAGCCCAGCCCCAGCTCTGGGCTACACCTTC,CASSPAPALGYTF
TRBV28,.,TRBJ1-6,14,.,TGTGCCAGCAGTTTAAGCCTTGTGTTTTCACCCCTCCACTTT,CASSLSLVFSPLHF
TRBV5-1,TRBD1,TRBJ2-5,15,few,TGCGCCAGCAGCTTTGCACAGGGGGGAGGAGAGACCCAGTACTTC,CASSFAQGGGETQYF
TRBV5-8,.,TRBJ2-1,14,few,TGTGCCAGCAGCCCGGGTTGGGACTACAATGAGCAGTTCTTC,CASSPGWDYNEQFF
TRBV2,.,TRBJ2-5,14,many,TGTGCCAGCAGTGAAAGAGGGGACCAAGAGACCCAGTACTTC,CASSERGDQETQYF
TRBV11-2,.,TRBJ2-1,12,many,TGTGCCAGCAGCTTAGGAATAAATGAGCAGTTCTTC,CASSLGINEQFF
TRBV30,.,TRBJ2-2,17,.,TGTGCCTGGTCTCACGGGGTGTGGCAGGAGGACACCGGGGAGCTGTTTTTT,CAWSHGVWQEDTGELFF
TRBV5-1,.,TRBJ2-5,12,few,TGCGCCAGCAGCTGGGAAGGGGAGACCCAGTACTTC,CASSWEGETQYF
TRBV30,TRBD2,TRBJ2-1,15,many,TGTGCCTGGACCCTCACTAGCGGGAGTCCTGATGAGCAGTTCTTC,CAWTLTSGSPDEQFF
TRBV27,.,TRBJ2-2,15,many,TGTGCCAGCAGTTTTCAGGGAACGAACACCGGGGAGCTGTTTTTT,CASSFQGTNTGELFF
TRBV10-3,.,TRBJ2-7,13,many,TGTGCCATCAGTGCGGTCAGTTATTACGAGCAGTACTTC,CAISAVSYYEQYF
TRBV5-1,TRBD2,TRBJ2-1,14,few,TGCGCCAGCAGCGCAACTAGCGGGAGCAATGAGCAGTTCTTC,CASSATSGSNEQFF
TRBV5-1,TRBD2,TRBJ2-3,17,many,TGCGCCAGCAGCTTGATCTTTGCGGGAGAATTCGCAGATACGCAGTATTTT,CASSLIFAGEFADTQYF
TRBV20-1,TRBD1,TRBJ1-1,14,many,TGCAGTGCAGGGACAGGGACGATGAACACTGAAGCTTTCTTT,CSAGTGTMNTEAFF
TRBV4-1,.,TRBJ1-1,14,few,TGCGCCAGCAGCCAAGCCGAGGGGTACACTGAAGCTTTCTTT,CASSQAEGYTEAFF
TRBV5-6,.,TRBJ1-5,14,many,TGTGCCAGCAGCTTAGCAGGGGTGAACCAGCCCCAGCATTTT,CASSLAGVNQPQHF
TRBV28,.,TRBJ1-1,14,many,TGTGCCACCCAGAGGACAGACGATAACACTGAAGCTTTCTTT,CATQRTDDNTEAFF
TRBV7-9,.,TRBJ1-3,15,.,TGTGCCAGCAGCACCCGTCCCCCGGGGGGAAACACCATATATTTT,CASSTRPPGGNTIYF
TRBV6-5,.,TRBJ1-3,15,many,TGTGCCAGCAGTTACTCGAACACGGGTGGAAACACCATATATTTT,CASSYSNTGGNTIYF
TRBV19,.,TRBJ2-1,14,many,TGTGCCAGTAGTTTCGGCGTGTCCTACAATGAGCAGTTCTTC,CASSFGVSYNEQFF